The sequence of this TCR beta chain was determined in a study of blood T cell repertoires in COVID-19. As for the study in general: There were acute and convalescent COVID-19 samples, and they came from the United States, Italy and Spain. From T cells, B-cell-depleted T cells, or PBMCs came the material, which was cDNA or gDNA.

The CDR3 covers 14 residues. The germline V gene has CDR1 MDHEN and CDR2 SYDVKM. V was trimmed by 7 bases and J by 4 bases, leaving 16 bases between them. Per the study methods: Reference gene primer amplification gave nucleated cell count estimates. The table came from immunoSEQ multiplex PCR; TCRdb's copy has only in-frame clones and leaves some out. The V and J calls and the clone size are those of that table, but D and trimming were determined from the DNA. The sample contains around 270,000 clones, around 83% of which appear only once. The chain joins TRBV28 to TRBJ1-2, with D possibly TRBD1 on 5 matching bases. The source is a woman between 40 and 50 years old who had recovered from COVID-19. Sequenced input: peripheral blood. The CDR3 coding sequence is TGTGCCAGCACCGACCCGGGACTGAGCTATGGCTACACCTTC. It specifies CASTDPGLSYGYTF.